This T cell receptor (beta chain) emerged from a study of shared clonotypes between healthy human individuals. Notes on this clone: Other DNA variants within this sample encode the same CDR3.

The data were produced by immunoSEQ multiplex PCR, yet TCRdb's version contains in-frame clones alone and is incomplete. The table records roughly 700,000 clones, roughly 70% of them present only once. The length of the CDR3 is 13 residues. Between the trimmed V and J ends, which lost 3 bases and 1 base, there was a span of 4 bases. CDR1 MDHEN and CDR2 SYDVKM come from the germline V gene. The V gene is TRBV28, the J gene TRBJ1-5, with unresolved D. The receptor comes from a woman aged 30 to 39 in good health. Sequenced: memory CD4+ T cells sorted from blood. Subset reported: CD45RA-negative fraction. The CDR3 DNA sequence: TGTGCCAGCAGTTTCTTCAGCAATCAGCCCCAGCATTTT. Amino acids: CASSFFSNQPQHF. The whole variable domain, filled in from reference TRBV28 and TRBJ1-5, reads DVKVTQSSRYLVKRTGEKVFLECVQDMDHENMFWYRQDPGLGLRLIYFSYDVKMKEKGDIPEGYSVSREKKERFSLILESASTNQTSMYLCASSFFSNQPQHFGDGTRLSIL.